A single sample is the source of the 7 T cell receptor beta chains below, sequenced in a study of cytomegalovirus exposure and HLA in healthy donors. Measured with immunoSEQ multiplex PCR; TCRdb has only the in-frame clones, and not every one. The sample holds roughly 100,000 clones, 70% to 90% seen once. Sequencing was done on a sample of PBMCs. These TCRs come from a young woman in good health and CMV-seropositive.

This clone was counted a few times. This rearrangement joins TRBV7-2 to TRBJ1-2, with D hard to call. Trimming cost V 1 base and J 4 bases, with 4 bases left between them. CDR3 length: 12 amino acids. In germline, CDR1 is SGHTA, CDR2 FQGNSA. The DNA for the CDR3 is TGTGCCAGCAGCTTAGTCCTCTATGGCTACACCTTC. The encoded protein is CASSLVLYGYTF. The whole variable domain, remainder taken from reference TRBV7-2 and TRBJ1-2, is GAGVSQSPSNKVTEKGKDVELRCDPISGHTALYWYRQSLGQGLEFLIYFQGNSAPDKSGLPSDRFSAERTGGSVSTLTIQRTQQEDSAVYLCASSLVLYGYTFGSGTRLTVV.

V gene TRBV4-1 combines with J gene TRBJ2-7, with a tentative D call TRBD2 (6 bases). The V gene's germline CDR1 is MGHRA and CDR2 YSYEKL. The length of the CDR3 is 16 residues. The germline V and J ends were trimmed by 3 bases and 3 bases, with 18 bases remaining between them. CDR3: CASSQSTAGRSYEQYF. CDR3 DNA: TGCGCCAGCAGCCAGTCAACAGCCGGGAGAAGCTACGAGCAGTACTTC.

The chain uses TRBV7-3 and TRBJ2-2, with D perhaps matching TRBD1 (6 bases). The germline V gene has CDR1 SGHTA and CDR2 FQGTGA. The CDR3 totals 14 residues. The V gene lost 2 bases and the J gene lost 4 bases, with 8 bases spanning the gap. CDR3 loop: CASSLQGSTGELFF. Here the CDR3 DNA reads TGTGCCAGCAGCTTACAGGGGAGCACCGGGGAGCTGTTTTTT.

The chain couples TRBV5-1 to TRBJ2-7, with 8 bases identical to TRBD1. Trimming cost V 4 bases and J 2 bases; bases outside gene matches: 5. This CDR3 contains 14 residues. The germline V gene has CDR1 SGHRS and CDR2 YFSETQ. CDR3 amino acids: CASSGDRIPYEQYF. The CDR3 nucleotides read TGCGCCAGCAGCGGGGACAGGATCCCCTACGAGCAGTACTTC.

The chain links TRBV5-5 to TRBJ2-7; D perhaps matches TRBD1 (6 bases). With 2 bases removed from V and 11 bases from J, the gap between germline ends came to 23 bases. The CDR3 has 15 residues. In germline, CDR1 is SGHKS, CDR2 YYEKEE (reference sequence). CDR3 in amino acids: CASSLGNNRELMEYF. The DNA of the CDR3 is TGTGCCAGCAGCTTAGGTAACAACAGGGAACTCATGGAGTACTTC.

The chain has TRBV5-5 and TRBJ2-7; 8 bases align to TRBD1. Germline assignment: CDR1 SGHKS and CDR2 YYEKEE (reference sequence). This CDR3 is 15 amino acids long. V was clipped by 3 bases and J by 3 bases; unmatched bases: 8. Written as DNA, the CDR3 is TGTGCCAGCAGCTCTGGATTACAGGGGGGCTACGAGCAGTACTTC. This translates into CASSSGLQGGYEQYF.

This sequence joins TRBV19 and TRBJ2-7, with a weak D call TRBD2 (6 bases). Germline-derived CDR1 and CDR2 are LNHDA and SQIVND (reference sequence). Trimming cost V 4 bases and J 3 bases, with 7 bases left between them. The length of the CDR3 is 12 residues. The CDR3 coding sequence is TGTGCCAGTAGTACCGGGAGCTACGAGCAGTACTTC. It yields the protein CASSTGSYEQYF.